These 6 T cell receptor beta chains were sequenced from one sample in a study of blood T cells in healthy people across ages. Through a sample-barcoded 5' primer and a J-beta primer mix, a second PCR was run for roughly 6 to 12 cycles. TCRdb used MiXCR to reprocess the 5' RACE reads, holding one entry per CDR3 protein. The sample records around 1,000,000 distinct CDR3 sequences, roughly 24% being singletons. These data also featured in a second study, about T cells of mothers and their children.

Sequenced: blood. The receptors were sampled from a girl aged 2-10 years in good health.

This sequence joins TRBV29-1 and TRBJ2-1, with D perhaps TRBD1 or TRBD2 (5 bases each). Trimming stripped 8 bases from V and 3 bases from J, with 11 bases between. Germline V lookup: CDR1 SQVTM, CDR2 ANQGSEA. This CDR3 region has 12 residues. CDR3 amino acids: CSPGTIYNEQFF. The CDR3, as DNA: TGCAGCCCGGGGACCATCTACAATGAGCAGTTCTTC.

The chain employs TRBV20-1 and TRBJ2-3; weak D call: TRBD2 (5 bases). From germline, CDR1 is DFQATT and CDR2 SNEGSKA (reference sequence). With 6 bases removed from V and 2 bases from J, the gap between germline ends came to 24 bases. The CDR3 extends over 17 amino acids. CDR3 residues: CSAGIGFGETHTDTQYF. The CDR3 nucleotides read TGCAGTGCCGGAATCGGATTTGGGGAGACCCACACAGATACGCAGTATTTT.

The chain joins TRBV7-9 to TRBJ1-2, with 9 bases that match TRBD1. Germline assignment: CDR1 SEHNR and CDR2 FQNEAQ (reference sequence). With 5 bases clipped from V and 8 bases from J, the junction kept 9 bases outside the gene matches. This CDR3 has 14 amino acids. The CDR3: CASSQDRGSTGYTF. The CDR3 region has the DNA TGTGCCAGCAGCCAGGACAGGGGTTCCACCGGCTACACCTTC.

This clonotype was detected a few times. The genes are TRBV4-2 and TRBJ1-5; no clear D. CDR1 is LGHNA, CDR2 YNFKEQ, per germline. Between the trimmed V and J ends, which lost 1 base and 9 bases, there was a span of 19 bases. The CDR3 runs to 16 residues. CDR3 bases: TGTGCCAGCAGCCAAGGTCCTGACAAGGCTGGTGGGCCCCAGCATTTT. Protein product: CASSQGPDKAGGPQHF.

The J gene is TRBJ1-2, the V gene TRBV7-8, with D unresolved. This CDR3 is 13 amino acids long. The V gene lost 1 base and the J gene lost 7 bases, with 10 bases spanning the gap. The germline CDR1 and CDR2 sequences are SGHVS and FQNEAQ. CDR3 sequence (DNA): TGTGCCAGCAGCTTAGAGGTGGTCGGTGGCTACACCTTC. Translation gives CASSLEVVGGYTF.

The chain joins TRBV7-2 to TRBJ2-3; TRBD2 agrees at 10 bases. The length of the CDR3 is 15 residues. Unmatched junction bases numbered 6, after V lost 5 bases and J lost 4 bases. Looked up from germline, CDR1 is SGHTA and CDR2 is FQGNSA. The CDR3: CASSPSGGGSDTQYF. The CDR3 nucleotides are TGTGCCAGCAGCCCGAGCGGGGGGGGCTCAGATACGCAGTATTTT. The full variable domain, in which reference TRBV7-2 and TRBJ2-3 provide the parts outside the CDR3, is GAGVSQSPSNKVTEKGKDVELRCDPISGHTALYWYRQSLGQGLEFLIYFQGNSAPDKSGLPSDRFSAERTGGSVSTLTIQRTQQEDSAVYLCASSPSGGGSDTQYFGPGTRLTVL.